This T cell receptor beta chain is from a study of blood T cell repertoires in COVID-19. This CDR3 comprises 13 residues. V lost 8 bases, J lost 4 bases, and 7 bases stayed unmatched. CDR1 and CDR2 from the germline V gene are LGHDT and YNNKEL (reference sequence). Only in-frame clones appear in the TCRdb table, and some are missing; sequencing was by immunoSEQ multiplex PCR. The data hold about 19,000 clones, with just under 90% observed a single time. The V call is TRBV3-1 (or the pseudogene TRBV3-2), the J call TRBJ1-2; TRBD1 agrees at 7 bases. The sequence came from a human donor in a cohort sampled during active COVID-19. The sequencing sample was made of peripheral blood. The DNA of the CDR3 is TGTGCCAGCGCAATACAGGGGCCCTATGGCTACACCTTC. Amino acid sequence: CASAIQGPYGYTF.